Reported below is one T cell receptor beta chain. Antigen specificity is unknown. The source of the sample is a study of a mutant IDH1 vaccine in newly diagnosed glioma. Study as a whole: Standard pretreatment was either radiotherapy, temozolomide, or, for most, radiochemotherapy with temozolomide.

V lost 7 bases, J lost 5 bases, and 12 bases lay in between. The germline CDR1 and CDR2 sequences are SQVTM and ANQGSEA. The CDR3 spans 11 residues. Time point specified: week 23, last vaccination. With topical imiquimod, each dose of the vaccine consisted of 300 ug of mutant IDH1 20-mer peptide. Clones were read by immunoSEQ multiplex PCR, and TCRdb kept only the in-frame ones, dropping some. The sample yields around 34,000 clones, 81% seen once. The chain recombines TRBV29-1 with TRBJ2-7; weak D call: TRBD2 (5 bases). This material consisted of PBMCs, taken from a glioma patient whose treatment included an IDH1 peptide vaccine. This TCR came from a man between 40 and 49 years old with glioma. The DNA of the CDR3 is TGCAGCGCGGGGTGGGGAGACGAGCAGTACTTC. This encodes CSAGWGDEQYF.